One sample yielded the 8 T cell receptor beta chains listed below, sequenced in a study of Tregs in tolerant kidney transplant recipients. Related graft donors supplied nonmyeloablative bone marrow transplants, and mixed chimerism was transient. Libraries were prepared by immunoSEQ multiplex PCR; TCRdb keeps only in-frame clonotypes and omits some of them. In the table there are about 50,000 clones, about nine tenths of which are singletons. The sequenced sample was CD8+ T cells from blood (PBMCs), obtained 12 months after the transplant. These receptors were collected from a human patient who received a combined kidney and bone marrow transplant. Some T cells may be graft donor cells.

The chain combines TRBV7-2 with TRBJ2-3; TRBD1 aligns across 8 bases. After removal of 9 bases from V and 1 base from J, the junction contained 15 bases not matched to a gene. The CDR3 is made up of 17 amino acids. Germline-derived CDR1 and CDR2 are SGHTA and FQGNSA. The CDR3 DNA is TGTGCCAGGGACAGGGTTTCCCAACTTGCCCGCACAGATACGCAGTATTTT. Encoded protein: CARDRVSQLARTDTQYF.

CDR3 nucleotides: TGTGCCAGCAGCTTTACAGTGAACACTGAAGCTTTCTTT. It encodes CASSFTVNTEAFF. The rearrangement links TRBV5-4 to TRBJ1-1, with D unresolved. Trimming pared 2 bases from V and 0 bases from J, leaving 5 bases between. The CDR3 extends over 13 amino acids. Per the germline V gene, CDR1 is SGHNT and CDR2 is YYREEE (reference sequence).

This chain connects TRBV12-2 to TRBJ1-5; the listed D gene, TRBD1, was not tested against the DNA. TRBV12-2 is shown as a pseudogene. The CDR3 is 16 residues long. This chain's CDR3 is CASRLAVGQAGQPQHF. As DNA, the CDR3 is TGTGCAAGTCGCTTAGCTGTGGGACAGGCAGGCCAGCCCCAGCATTTT.

This chain uses TRBV13 with TRBJ1-3, with a tentative D call TRBD1 (6 bases). Germline-derived CDR1 and CDR2 are PRHDT and FYEKMQ (reference sequence). This CDR3 spans 15 amino acids. Trimming removed 6 bases from V and 2 bases from J, with 14 bases in between. CDR3 DNA: TGTGCCAGCAGTTCGGACAGTTGGCCTGGAAACACCATATATTTT. This translates into CASSSDSWPGNTIYF.

This clone came up a few times. This chain links TRBV7-9 with TRBJ2-7; TRBD2 might be the D (6 bases). This CDR3 comprises 15 residues. V lost 8 bases to trimming and J lost 0 bases, with 17 bases between them. Germline V lookup: CDR1 SEHNR, CDR2 FQNEAQ (reference sequence). This CDR3 reads CASGRDSEGSYEQYF. CDR3 nucleotide sequence: TGTGCCAGCGGACGGGACTCGGAGGGCTCCTACGAGCAGTACTTC. The full variable domain, completed using reference TRBV7-9 and TRBJ2-7, is DTGVSQNPRHKITKRGQNVTFRCDPISEHNRLYWYRQTLGQGPEFLTYFQNEAQLEKSRLLSDRFSAERPKGSFSTLEIQRTEQGDSAMYLCASGRDSEGSYEQYFGPGTRLTVT.

The chain combines TRBV4-3 with TRBJ2-3, with no clear D. Germline CDR1 is LGHNA and CDR2 is YSLEER. Trimming shortened V by 0 bases and J by 2 bases, and 21 bases separated the two germline ends. This CDR3 has 19 residues. The CDR3 is CASSQDGLGLRYITDTQYF. CDR3 sequence (DNA): TGCGCCAGCAGCCAAGATGGTCTGGGCCTAAGATATATCACAGATACGCAGTATTTT.

The chain uses TRBV5-4 and TRBJ2-7, with 7 bases matching TRBD1. The V segment lost 5 bases and the J segment 1 base; nucleotides outside the gene matches: 9. Germline loops: CDR1 SGHNT, CDR2 YYREEE (reference sequence). CDR3 size: 15 residues. This CDR3 is CASRPGQDSSYEQYF. Written as DNA, the CDR3 is TGTGCCAGCAGGCCTGGACAGGACTCTTCCTACGAGCAGTACTTC. The full variable domain, with the rest looked up from reference TRBV5-4 and TRBJ2-7, is ETGVTQSPTHLIKTRGQQVTLRCSSQSGHNTVSWYQQALGQGPQFIFQYYREEENGRGNFPPRFSGLQFPNYSSELNVNALELDDSALYLCASRPGQDSSYEQYFGPGTRLTVT.

The V gene is TRBV4-1, the J gene TRBJ2-3; tentatively, D is TRBD2 (6 bases). V dropped 1 base and J dropped 4 bases, with 12 bases sitting between them. The CDR3 is 15 residues long. CDR1 and CDR2 from the germline V gene are MGHRA and YSYEKL. The DNA for the CDR3 is TGCGCCAGCAGCCAAGTAGCGGTAACGGCAGATACGCAGTATTTT. Amino acid sequence: CASSQVAVTADTQYF.